One and the same sample provided the 13 T cell receptor beta chains below, sequenced in a study of T cell responses to AZD1222 COVID-19 vaccine. Assay: immunoSEQ multiplex PCR; the TCRdb copy retains only in-frame clones and omits some. The sample has around 150,000 clones, under 95% seen once. The sample in question was peripheral blood, obtained 28 days after the second AZD1222 dose. The receptor source for this set is an adult who received the AZD1222 COVID-19 vaccine.

CDR3 sequence (DNA): TGTGCCATCAGTGACCCAAGGAGCAATCAGCCCCAGCATTTT. Translated, it gives CAISDPRSNQPQHF. V usage is TRBV10-3 and J usage is TRBJ1-5, with unresolved D. Germline V lookup: CDR1 ENHRY, CDR2 SYGVKD. CDR3 size: 14 residues. Trimming took off 3 bases at V and 1 base at J, with 7 bases between the two ends.

V and J are TRBV3-1 (or the pseudogene TRBV3-2) and TRBJ2-1; 11 bases fit TRBD1. This CDR3 spans 16 amino acids. J was trimmed by 6 bases and V by 6 bases; bases with no gene match: 10. Germline CDR1 is LGHDT and CDR2 is YNNKEL (reference sequence). The CDR3 region has the DNA TGTGCCAGCAGGCTCTCCGGGACAGGGGGGAGCAATGAGCAGTTCTTC. It yields the protein CASRLSGTGGSNEQFF.

The chain carries TRBV19 and TRBJ1-5; perhaps TRBD1 as D (6 bases). The length of the CDR3 is 14 residues. Germline V gene data show CDR1 as LNHDA and CDR2 as SQIVND (reference sequence). Trimming stripped 6 bases from V and 2 bases from J, with 11 bases between. As DNA, the CDR3 is TGTGCCAGTAGACCGGACAGAGGCAATCAGCCCCAGCATTTT. This encodes CASRPDRGNQPQHF. The variable domain in full, with the rest retrieved from reference TRBV19 and TRBJ1-5, is DGGITQSPKYLFRKEGQNVTLSCEQNLNHDAMYWYRQDPGQGLRLIYYSQIVNDFQKGDIAEGYSVSREKKESFPLTVTSAQKNPTAFYLCASRPDRGNQPQHFGDGTRLSIL.

The chain has TRBV2 and TRBJ1-2; D might be TRBD1 (6 bases). Germline assignment: CDR1 SNHLY and CDR2 FYNNEI. V was pared by 5 bases and J by 7 bases, with 17 bases between. The CDR3 has 14 residues. CDR3 in DNA: TGTGCCAGCAGTTTAATGATAGGGGGGAGTGGCTACACCTTC. This encodes CASSLMIGGSGYTF.

This clone has just one count. V usage is TRBV5-5 and J usage is TRBJ2-1, with 8 bases lining up with TRBD1. This CDR3 is built from 15 residues. CDR1 and CDR2 from the germline V gene are SGHKS and YYEKEE (reference sequence). With 4 bases clipped from V and 9 bases from J, the junction kept 12 bases outside the gene matches. CDR3 amino acids: CASSHDRGAQGEQFF. In nucleotides, the CDR3 is TGTGCCAGCAGCCATGACAGGGGCGCCCAGGGTGAGCAGTTCTTC.

The chain combines TRBV6-1 with TRBJ1-1; weak D call: TRBD1 (5 bases). V was clipped by 0 bases and J by 11 bases, with 16 bases between them. Germline CDR1 MNHNS, CDR2 SASEGT. CDR3 length: 14 amino acids. The CDR3 DNA reads TGTGCCAGCAGTGAAGCCTTTCAGGGCCGGATGGCTTTCTTT. Amino acids: CASSEAFQGRMAFF.

The chain is built from TRBV6-5 and TRBJ1-3; D gene ambiguous. The length of the CDR3 is 12 residues. Germline lookup yields CDR1 MNHEY and CDR2 SVGAGI. V was clipped by 6 bases and J by 0 bases, with 3 bases between them. Here the CDR3 DNA reads TGTGCCAGCAGGGGCTCTGGAAACACCATATATTTT. This encodes CASRGSGNTIYF.

This sequence joins TRBV19 and TRBJ1-5; the D gene is possibly TRBD1 (6 bases). Trimming took off 6 bases at V and 1 base at J, with 13 bases between the two ends. Germline CDR1 is LNHDA and CDR2 is SQIVND (reference sequence). CDR3 length equals 15 residues. The CDR3 spells CASRPGHTSNQPQHF. The CDR3 DNA reads as TGTGCCAGTAGGCCGGGACACACCAGCAATCAGCCCCAGCATTTT.

The chain employs TRBV12-3 or TRBV12-4 and TRBJ1-1; the match to TRBD1 covers 8 bases. The V and J ends lost 6 bases and 3 bases, in that order; junction bases with no gene match: 3. The CDR3 extends over 13 amino acids. CDR3 region: CASSTGQDTEAFF. In DNA form, the CDR3 reads TGTGCCAGCAGCACGGGACAGGACACTGAAGCTTTCTTT.

Written as DNA, the CDR3 is TGTGCCAGCAGCTTTGTCGGAACGGAGGGCTACACCTTC. This gives the protein CASSFVGTEGYTF. The chain recombines TRBV11-2 with TRBJ1-2; no definite D call. CDR1 is SGHAT, CDR2 FQNNGV, per germline. The CDR3 has 13 residues. Deletions cut 3 bases from V and 8 bases from J, with 13 bases between. The full variable domain, with the rest looked up from reference TRBV11-2 and TRBJ1-2, is EAGVAQSPRYKIIEKRQSVAFWCNPISGHATLYWYQQILGQGPKLLIQFQNNGVVDDSQLPKDRFSAERLKGVDSTLKIQPAKLEDSAVYLCASSFVGTEGYTFGSGTRLTVV.

This chain uses TRBV27 with TRBJ1-2, with D perhaps TRBD1 (6 bases). In germline, CDR1 is MNHEY, CDR2 SMNVEV (reference sequence). The CDR3 loop spans 13 amino acids. The V end lost 4 bases, the J end lost 6 bases, and 12 bases lay between the germline ends. In DNA form, the CDR3 reads TGTGCCAGCAGTTCCGCTAACAGGGATGGCTACACCTTC. The encoded protein is CASSSANRDGYTF.

This clone appeared once. V gene TRBV7-9 combines with J gene TRBJ1-4, with D perhaps matching TRBD1 (6 bases). Germline V CDR1 and CDR2: SEHNR, FQNEAQ (reference sequence). V shed 5 bases and J shed 8 bases, with 12 bases lying between them. This CDR3 contains 13 residues. This CDR3 reads CASSTGRLEKLFF. As DNA, the CDR3 is TGTGCCAGCAGCACAGGGAGATTAGAAAAACTGTTTTTT. The variable domain in full, with the rest retrieved from reference TRBV7-9 and TRBJ1-4, is DTGVSQNPRHKITKRGQNVTFRCDPISEHNRLYWYRQTLGQGPEFLTYFQNEAQLEKSRLLSDRFSAERPKGSFSTLEIQRTEQGDSAMYLCASSTGRLEKLFFGSGTQLSVL.

The chain carries TRBV4-1 and TRBJ2-2; tentatively, D is TRBD1 or TRBD2 (5 bases each). The germline CDR1 and CDR2 sequences are MGHRA and YSYEKL. The V end lost 3 bases, the J end lost 4 bases, and 15 bases lay between the germline ends. CDR3 size: 16 residues. The CDR3 region is CASSHPGKGSTGELFF. CDR3 DNA sequence: TGCGCCAGCAGCCACCCGGGAAAGGGGAGCACCGGGGAGCTGTTTTTT.